This passage covers 10 T cell receptor beta chains from one sample sequenced in a study of cytomegalovirus exposure and HLA in healthy donors. This PCR relied on a set of 60 Vbeta primers and 13 Jbeta primers. Clones were sequenced by immunoSEQ multiplex PCR, and TCRdb holds only the in-frame ones, with some missing. This sample has roughly 140,000 clones, with 73% found just once. The sequenced sample consisted of PBMCs. Source of these receptors: a human donor in good health.

This clone was seen a handful of times. The J gene is TRBJ2-7, the V gene TRBV5-1; D is unresolved. Germline CDR1 SGHRS, CDR2 YFSETQ. The CDR3 runs to 14 residues. V was clipped by 0 bases and J by 6 bases, with 13 bases between them. The CDR3 DNA follows: TGCGCCAGCAGCTTGGTCGGTAGAGGCCCCGAGCAGTACTTC. Translating it yields CASSLVGRGPEQYF.

This clone is a singleton in its sample. The chain links TRBV2 to TRBJ1-2, with 8 bases matching TRBD1. Germline loops: CDR1 SNHLY, CDR2 FYNNEI. CDR3 length: 12 residues. With V trimmed by 10 bases and J by 8 bases, 9 bases remained unmatched. CDR3 residues: CATQTGVGGYTF. The CDR3 DNA is TGTGCCACTCAGACAGGGGTGGGGGGCTACACCTTC.

The chain combines TRBV5-6 with TRBJ2-5, with 9 bases lining up with TRBD1. The trim removed 5 bases at V and 4 bases at J, leaving 9 bases unmatched. The germline V gene encodes CDR1 SGHDT and CDR2 YYEEEE. The CDR3 is 15 amino acids. CDR3: CASSSPTGGAETQYF. As DNA, the CDR3 is TGTGCCAGCAGTTCGCCGACAGGGGGAGCAGAGACCCAGTACTTC.

This clone came up a few times. The chain is built from TRBV19 and TRBJ1-2; TRBD1 aligns across 7 bases. There are 12 residues in the CDR3. J was trimmed by 4 bases and V by 9 bases; bases with no gene match: 5. In germline, CDR1 is LNHDA, CDR2 SQIVND (reference sequence). CDR3 sequence reads: CASYRTGYGYTF. CDR3 bases: TGTGCCAGCTACCGGACAGGCTATGGCTACACCTTC. Combining the CDR3 with reference TRBV19 and TRBJ1-2 gives the whole variable domain DGGITQSPKYLFRKEGQNVTLSCEQNLNHDAMYWYRQDPGQGLRLIYYSQIVNDFQKGDIAEGYSVSREKKESFPLTVTSAQKNPTAFYLCASYRTGYGYTFGSGTRLTVV.

The CDR3 reads CASRQGNTGELFF. The DNA for the CDR3 is TGTGCCAGCAGGCAGGGGAACACCGGGGAGCTGTTTTTT. The chain joins TRBV7-8 to TRBJ2-2, with D possibly TRBD1 on 5 matching bases. There are 13 residues in the CDR3. The V and J ends lost 6 bases and 1 base respectively, with 6 bases between them. The germline CDR1 and CDR2 sequences are SGHVS and FQNEAQ.

The chain carries TRBV27 and TRBJ1-4; D not resolved. The CDR3 sequence is 16 residues long. CDR1 is MNHEY and CDR2 is SMNVEV in the germline V gene (reference sequence). V dropped 5 bases and J dropped 7 bases, with 20 bases sitting between them. CDR3 in DNA: TGTGCCAGCAGTACTCGCCGGAACGCCGACACTGAAAAACTGTTTTTT. Translated: CASSTRRNADTEKLFF. Using reference TRBV27 and TRBJ1-4 for the parts outside the CDR3, the full variable domain is EAQVTQNPRYLITVTGKKLTVTCSQNMNHEYMSWYRQDPGLGLRQIYYSMNVEVTDKGDVPEGYKVSRKEKRNFPLILESPSPNQTSLYFCASSTRRNADTEKLFFGSGTQLSVL.

This clone was detected only once. Other DNA sequences in this specimen translate into the identical CDR3. The chain combines TRBV7-2 with TRBJ2-2; D is perhaps TRBD1 (6 bases). V was pared by 5 bases and J by 1 base, with 23 bases between. The CDR3 runs 19 residues. CDR1 SGHTA and CDR2 FQGNSA come from the germline V gene. The CDR3 nucleotides read TGTGCCAGCAGCGTAGGGCTCACAGGGAATTACCTGAACACCGGGGAGCTGTTTTTT. Protein: CASSVGLTGNYLNTGELFF. Together with reference TRBV7-2 and TRBJ2-2, the CDR3 gives the full variable domain: GAGVSQSPSNKVTEKGKDVELRCDPISGHTALYWYRQSLGQGLEFLIYFQGNSAPDKSGLPSDRFSAERTGGSVSTLTIQRTQQEDSAVYLCASSVGLTGNYLNTGELFFGEGSRLTVL.

This chain uses TRBV7-8 with TRBJ2-7, with TRBD1 matching over 8 bases. Trimming took 5 bases from V and 6 from J; bases not matched to a gene: 6. The CDR3 runs 13 residues. Germline CDR1 is SGHVS and CDR2 is FQNEAQ. CDR3 in amino acids: CASSRGQGREQYF. CDR3 sequence (DNA): TGTGCCAGCAGCCGCGGACAGGGCCGCGAGCAGTACTTC.

This clone is medium-sized in the sample. The V and J genes are TRBV6-1 and TRBJ1-2, with D tentatively TRBD1 (5 bases). The CDR3 spans 12 residues. Germline values: CDR1 MNHNS, CDR2 SASEGT. V was trimmed by 6 bases and J by 8 bases, leaving 13 bases between them. The CDR3 nucleotides are TGTGCCAGCAGCCCAGGGTGGCGAGGCTACACCTTC. It is translated as CASSPGWRGYTF.

This chain joins TRBV2 and TRBJ2-3; TRBD1 is a possible D gene (5 bases). Germline lookup yields CDR1 SNHLY and CDR2 FYNNEI. Trimming removed 6 bases from V and 3 bases from J, with 10 bases in between. CDR3 length: 13 residues. The CDR3 nucleotides read TGTGCCAGCAGGTCACAGGAAACAGATACGCAGTATTTT. This gives the protein CASRSQETDTQYF. Full variable domain (outside the CDR3, taken from reference TRBV2 and TRBJ2-3): EPEVTQTPSHQVTQMGQEVILRCVPISNHLYFYWYRQILGQKVEFLVSFYNNEISEKSEIFDDQFSVERPDGSNFTLKIRSTKLEDSAMYFCASRSQETDTQYFGPGTRLTVL.